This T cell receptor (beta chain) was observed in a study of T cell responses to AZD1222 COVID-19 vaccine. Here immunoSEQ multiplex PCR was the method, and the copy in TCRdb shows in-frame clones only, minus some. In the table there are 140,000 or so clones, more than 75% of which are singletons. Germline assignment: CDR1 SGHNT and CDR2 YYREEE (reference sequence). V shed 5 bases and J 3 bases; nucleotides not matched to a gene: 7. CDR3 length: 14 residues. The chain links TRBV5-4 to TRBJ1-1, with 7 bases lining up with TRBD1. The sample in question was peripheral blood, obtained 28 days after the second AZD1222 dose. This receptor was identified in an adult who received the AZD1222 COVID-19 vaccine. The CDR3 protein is CASRPGGGDTEAFF. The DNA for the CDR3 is TGTGCCAGCAGACCAGGGGGGGGAGACACTGAAGCTTTCTTT.